This TCR beta chain was sequenced during a study of blood T cell repertoires in COVID-19. Turning to the study itself: The samples span acute and convalescent COVID-19 from the United States, Italy and Spain.

Using immunoSEQ multiplex PCR, the repertoire was profiled, and TCRdb retains in-frame clones only, with some absent. The sample holds around 300,000 clones, 88% seen once. V was shortened by 3 bases and J by 7 bases, with 18 bases between the two germline ends. This CDR3 has 16 residues. Per germline, CDR1 MNHNS and CDR2 SASEGT. Cohort assignment relied on participant-reported clinical history. This chain links TRBV6-1 with TRBJ1-4, with a tentative D call TRBD1 (6 bases). The source of this sequence is a woman younger than 45 who had recovered from COVID-19. The sample was PBMCs or T cells enriched from blood (not recorded which). CDR3 nucleotide sequence: TGTGCCAGCAGTGACACTACAGGACTAGGGGGTGAAAAACTGTTTTTT. Protein: CASSDTTGLGGEKLFF.